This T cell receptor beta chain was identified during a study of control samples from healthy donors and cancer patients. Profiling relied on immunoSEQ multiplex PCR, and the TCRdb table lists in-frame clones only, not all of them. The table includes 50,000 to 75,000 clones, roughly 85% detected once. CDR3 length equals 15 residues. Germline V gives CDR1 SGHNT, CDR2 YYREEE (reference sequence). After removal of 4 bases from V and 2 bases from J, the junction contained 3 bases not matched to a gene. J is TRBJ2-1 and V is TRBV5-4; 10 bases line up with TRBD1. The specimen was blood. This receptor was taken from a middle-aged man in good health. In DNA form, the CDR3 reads TGTGCCAGCAGCCGGGGACAGGGGCCCTACAATGAGCAGTTCTTC. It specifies CASSRGQGPYNEQFF.